The rows below give T cell receptor beta chains drawn from one sample of a study of T cell repertoires in cytomegalovirus infection. TCRdb reanalysed the reads using MiXCR and keeps one entry per CDR3 protein. The table has around 500,000 distinct CDR3 sequences, more than 40% seen once. Antigens for these TCRs are unknown. Sequenced here: cultured PBMCs, sampled from culture after CMV antigen stimulation. The receptors shown here come from a human donor in good health (CMV status not recorded). Some clones in this sample may be carry-over from other donors' samples. CDR3s include the opening cysteine and the closing phenylalanine or tryptophan. The order of the fields is J gene, clone size, D gene, V gene, CDR3 protein, CDR3 DNA. A D gene is named only where the DNA matches it firmly. The size field is filled for only some rows; it gives once, few, many or a size class.

TRBJ1-1 once . TRBV27 CASSQGALDTEAFF TGTGCCAGCAGCCAAGGGGCGTTGGACACTGAAGCTTTCTTT
TRBJ2-2 . . TRBV27 CASTLLGGGTGELFF TGTGCCAGCACCCTGCTTGGCGGAGGCACCGGGGAGCTGTTTTTT
TRBJ1-2 . . TRBV2 CASLSGTELAGYTF TGTGCCAGCCTCTCCGGGACCGAGCTCGCTGGCTACACCTTC
TRBJ2-5 few TRBD1 TRBV5-4 CASRAYWDSFGAQYF TGTGCCAGCAGAGCCTATTGGGACAGCTTTGGGGCCCAGTACTTC
TRBJ2-7 few . TRBV6-5 CASSYSPYQSYEQYF TGTGCCAGCAGTTACTCGCCCTACCAGTCCTACGAGCAGTACTTC
TRBJ2-1 . . TRBV6-2/TRBV6-3 CASSYLLPRGSSYNEQFF TGTGCCAGCAGTTACCTCCTCCCGCGCGGAAGCTCCTACAATGAGCAGTTCTTC
TRBJ1-2 few . TRBV12-3/TRBV12-4 CASSFHGREDGGYTF TGTGCCAGCAGTTTTCATGGTCGGGAAGATGGGGGCTACACCTTC
TRBJ2-2 . . TRBV7-2 CASSFPGQLFF TGTGCCAGCAGCTTTCCCGGGCAGCTGTTTTTT
TRBJ2-1 . TRBD2 TRBV5-4 CASSAPGGAIQNEQFF TGTGCCAGCAGCGCCCCGGGGGGGGCAATTCAGAATGAGCAGTTCTTC
TRBJ2-7 . . TRBV20-1 CSARGATRPEQYF TGCAGTGCTAGAGGGGCGACCAGACCCGAGCAGTACTTC
TRBJ1-3 . . TRBV7-4 CASSPMAAGNTIYF TGTGCCAGCAGCCCTATGGCAGCTGGAAACACCATATATTTT
TRBJ1-2 . . TRBV6-1 CASSQDTIHGYTF TGTGCCAGCAGTCAAGACACAATCCATGGCTACACCTTC
TRBJ2-3 . TRBD1 TRBV11-2 CASSLERDRGRSTQYF TGTGCCAGCAGCTTAGAGAGGGACAGGGGTCGTAGTACGCAGTATTTT
TRBJ1-1 . . TRBV2 CASSDLGPPVGEAFF TGTGCCAGCAGTGATCTCGGCCCCCCTGTTGGTGAAGCTTTCTTT
TRBJ1-3 . . TRBV4-2 CASSQDWGNDSGNTIYF TGTGCCAGCAGCCAAGATTGGGGTAATGACTCTGGAAACACCATATATTTT
TRBJ2-3 . TRBD2 TRBV7-9 CANTGTSGINSTDTQYF TGTGCCAACACCGGGACTAGCGGGATCAACAGCACAGATACGCAGTATTTT
TRBJ1-2 . . TRBV7-9 CASTSRSPLTSGAWGYTF TGTGCCAGCACCTCCCGGTCCCCCCTTACGTCGGGGGCGTGGGGCTACACCTTC
TRBJ2-4 few TRBD1 TRBV7-9 CASSGRQGVSNIQYF TGTGCCAGCAGCGGGCGACAGGGCGTATCAAACATTCAGTACTTC
TRBJ2-7 . . TRBV9 CASSSGTAGYEQYF TGTGCCAGCAGTTCCGGGACTGCCGGCTACGAGCAGTACTTC
TRBJ2-7 . . TRBV15 CATSRDSSLSYEQYF TGTGCCACCAGCAGAGATAGTAGTCTCTCCTACGAGCAGTACTTC
TRBJ2-1 . TRBD2 TRBV7-8 CASLASSGGPGYNEQFF TGTGCCAGCCTCGCGTCTTCGGGGGGGCCGGGGTACAATGAGCAGTTCTTC
TRBJ1-1 . TRBD1 TRBV18 CASSPTGTGARTAEAFF TGTGCCAGCTCACCAACCGGGACAGGGGCCCGAACCGCTGAAGCTTTCTTT
TRBJ2-3 . TRBD2 TRBV20-1 CSASGRAGDTQYF TGCAGTGCTAGCGGGAGGGCTGGAGATACGCAGTATTTT
TRBJ2-6 . . TRBV19 CASNPWWGSGANVLTF TGTGCCAGTAATCCCTGGTGGGGATCTGGGGCCAACGTCCTGACTTTC
TRBJ1-2 once . TRBV11-2 CASSSGAVDYGYTF TGTGCCAGCAGCTCGGGGGCAGTCGACTATGGCTACACCTTC
TRBJ1-1 . . TRBV29-1 CSADPGGGSYTEAFF TGCAGCGCCGACCCTGGGGGGGGATCCTACACTGAAGCTTTCTTT
TRBJ1-2 . TRBD1 TRBV7-4 CASSSHRGQRGYTF TGTGCCAGCAGCTCCCACAGGGGGCAGAGAGGCTACACCTTC
TRBJ2-7 . TRBD2 TRBV12-3/TRBV12-4 CASREAGVGYEQYF TGTGCCAGCAGGGAAGCGGGAGTTGGATACGAGCAGTACTTC
TRBJ2-7 . . TRBV27 CASSSRTFEQYF TGTGCCAGCAGTTCGCGGACGTTCGAGCAGTACTTC
TRBJ1-4 . TRBD1 TRBV7-2 CASQGAPNEKLFF TGTGCCAGCCAGGGGGCTCCTAATGAAAAACTGTTTTTT
TRBJ2-3 few . TRBV12-3/TRBV12-4 CASSLMVGGKSDTQYF TGTGCCAGCAGTTTAATGGTTGGGGGGAAATCAGATACGCAGTATTTT
TRBJ2-1 . TRBD1 TRBV27 CASSVYRGRRSYNEQFF TGTGCCAGCAGTGTATACAGGGGGCGACGCTCCTACAATGAGCAGTTCTTC
TRBJ2-1 . TRBD2 TRBV19 CASSALLAGPLNEQFF TGTGCCAGTAGTGCCTTACTAGCGGGACCGCTCAATGAGCAGTTCTTC
TRBJ2-1 few TRBD2 TRBV4-3 CASSQFSAGSSYNEQFF TGCGCCAGCAGCCAATTCTCAGCGGGGAGCTCCTACAATGAGCAGTTCTTC
TRBJ2-3 few . TRBV20-1 CSASWARSTDTQYF TGCAGTGCTAGTTGGGCGCGTTCCACAGATACGCAGTATTTT
TRBJ2-7 . . TRBV11-2 CASSLDRRPNYEQYF TGTGCCAGCAGCTTAGATAGACGACCAAACTACGAGCAGTACTTC
TRBJ1-3 few TRBD1 TRBV7-6 CASGQGSSSGNTIYF TGTGCCAGTGGACAGGGCTCGAGCTCTGGAAACACCATATATTTT
TRBJ2-7 . . TRBV11-3 CASLGYEQYF TGTGCCAGCCTAGGCTACGAGCAGTACTTC
TRBJ2-1 few . TRBV4-1 CASSQDTRGTQFF TGCGCCAGCAGCCAAGACACGAGGGGCACCCAGTTCTTC
TRBJ2-3 . . TRBV7-2 CASTIRAGTDTQYF TGTGCCAGCACCATCAGGGCTGGCACAGATACGCAGTATTTT
TRBJ2-5 once . TRBV12-3/TRBV12-4 CASSFFETQYF TGTGCCAGCAGTTTCTTTGAGACCCAGTACTTC
TRBJ1-2 once . TRBV7-9 CASSSRGAGYTF TGTGCCAGCAGCTCGCGAGGGGCTGGCTACACCTTC
TRBJ1-5 few . TRBV12-3/TRBV12-4 CASTDLGQPQHF TGTGCCAGCACCGATCTGGGTCAGCCCCAGCATTTT
TRBJ2-5 . . TRBV20-1 CSAEARAQYF TGCAGTGCCGAAGCTCGGGCCCAGTACTTC
TRBJ2-1 . . TRBV28 CASSPVFNEQFF TGTGCCAGCAGCCCCGTTTTCAATGAGCAGTTCTTC
TRBJ2-3 . . TRBV12-3/TRBV12-4 CASSLYGVTDTQYF TGTGCCAGCAGTTTGTACGGGGTAACAGATACGCAGTATTTT
TRBJ2-1 few TRBD2 TRBV5-4 CASRMGLAGANEQFF TGTGCCAGCAGAATGGGCCTAGCGGGGGCCAATGAGCAGTTCTTC
TRBJ2-1 . . TRBV5-6 CASGKGVPFPSYNEQFF TGTGCCAGCGGAAAGGGGGTCCCCTTTCCCTCCTACAATGAGCAGTTCTTC
TRBJ2-5 few TRBD2 TRBV24-1 CATSDRGLAELFLETQYF TGTGCCACCAGTGACCGAGGACTAGCGGAGCTTTTCTTGGAGACCCAGTACTTC
TRBJ2-5 . . TRBV6-1 CASSEALGIMWTQYF TGTGCCAGCAGTGAAGCACTAGGGATTATGTGGACCCAGTACTTC
TRBJ2-4 . . TRBV4-3 CASSLSPGNIQYF TGCGCCAGCAGCCTAAGTCCGGGAAACATTCAGTACTTC
TRBJ2-3 few . TRBV12-3/TRBV12-4 CASSFHGEGTDTQYF TGTGCCAGCAGTTTCCATGGGGAAGGGACAGATACGCAGTATTTT